The 29 T cell receptor beta chains below were found in one sample sequenced in a study of blood T cell repertoires in COVID-19. Repertoires were generated with immunoSEQ multiplex PCR, while TCRdb's copy carries only in-frame clones and drops some. In the table there are about 160,000 clones, over 70% of which are singletons. Sample: peripheral blood. The source is a woman aged 80 or older with active or convalescent COVID-19.

This clone is a singleton in its sample. This chain joins TRBV30 and TRBJ2-1; D perhaps matches TRBD2 (5 bases). The CDR3 covers 13 residues. Germline lookup yields CDR1 GTSNPN and CDR2 SVGIG (reference sequence). V dropped 5 bases and J dropped 8 bases, with 16 bases sitting between them. The CDR3 DNA reads TGTGCCTGGTGCCTAGCACGGCGGGATGAGCAGTTCTTC. Protein: CAWCLARRDEQFF.

The J gene is TRBJ1-1, the V gene TRBV11-3; 7 nucleotides line up with TRBD1. Losses at the gene ends were 1 base for V and 1 base for J; bases not matched to a gene: 6. CDR3 size: 16 residues. Per germline, CDR1 SGHNT and CDR2 YENEEA. CDR3 amino acids: CASSLVPGQSNTEAFF. CDR3 in DNA: TGTGCCAGCAGCTTAGTGCCGGGACAGTCGAACACTGAAGCTTTCTTT.

The rearrangement joins TRBV7-9 to TRBJ2-7; 9 bases align to TRBD1. The junction had 4 bases not matched to a gene; V was cut back by 5 bases and J by 2 bases. The CDR3 totals 14 residues. The germline V gene encodes CDR1 SEHNR and CDR2 FQNEAQ (reference sequence). The CDR3 DNA reads TGTGCCAGCAGCGGGGGACAGGGAGCCTACGAGCAGTACTTC. It translates to CASSGGQGAYEQYF.

This clone was seen just once. The chain joins TRBV5-6 to TRBJ1-1; D gene unclear. Germline V gene lookup returns CDR1 SGHDT and CDR2 YYEEEE. Trimming took off 0 bases at V and 1 base at J, with 7 bases between the two ends. The CDR3 loop spans 14 amino acids. The CDR3 spells CASSLGRRNTEAFF. The CDR3 bases are TGTGCCAGCAGCTTGGGGCGGAGGAACACTGAAGCTTTCTTT. Together with reference TRBV5-6 and TRBJ1-1, the CDR3 gives the full variable domain: DAGVTQSPTHLIKTRGQQVTLRCSPKSGHDTVSWYQQALGQGPQFIFQYYEEEERQRGNFPDRFSGHQFPNYSSELNVNALLLGDSALYLCASSLGRRNTEAFFGQGTRLTVV.

The V call is TRBV12-3 or TRBV12-4, the J call TRBJ1-6; the D is unclear. This CDR3 has 12 residues. Trimming cost V 5 bases and J 7 bases, with 6 bases left between them. CDR3 residues: CASSPSNSPLHF. Written as DNA, the CDR3 is TGTGCCAGCAGTCCGTCCAATTCACCCCTCCACTTT.

This chain links TRBV4-1 with TRBJ1-6; tentatively, D is TRBD1 (6 bases). Germline assignment: CDR1 MGHRA and CDR2 YSYEKL. The CDR3 loop spans 16 amino acids. The V gene lost 1 base and the J gene lost 8 bases, with 15 bases spanning the gap. The CDR3 region has the DNA TGCGCCAGCAGCCAAGTACGTACCAACAGGGATTCACCCCTCCACTTT. Encoded protein: CASSQVRTNRDSPLHF.

The genes are TRBV6-2 or TRBV6-3 and TRBJ2-1; TRBD2 might be the D (7 bases). Trimming pared 0 bases from V and 0 bases from J, leaving 15 bases between. The CDR3 runs to 18 residues. CDR1 and CDR2 (germline): MNHEY, SVGEGT. DNA of the CDR3: TGTGCCAGCAGTTACTCGGGCCGGGGGGCCAGCTCCTACAATGAGCAGTTCTTC. As protein: CASSYSGRGASSYNEQFF.

CDR3 sequence (DNA): TGTGCCAGCAGCTTGTGGGGGGGAGGGGACGAGCAGTACTTC. This translates into CASSLWGGGDEQYF. The gene calls are TRBV5-8 and TRBJ2-7; 7 bases align to TRBD2. This CDR3 spans 14 amino acids. CDR1 is SGHTS, CDR2 YDEGEE, per germline. V lost 1 base to trimming and J lost 5 bases; unmatched junction nucleotides: 6.

V usage is TRBV18 and J usage is TRBJ2-7; D not certain. The V and J ends lost 4 bases and 1 base respectively, with 17 bases between them. The CDR3 runs to 16 residues. CDR1 and CDR2 (germline): KGHSH, LQKENI. The CDR3 is CASSRILGLHSYEQYF. The CDR3 DNA is TGTGCCAGCTCACGGATCCTTGGGCTACATTCCTACGAGCAGTACTTC.

The V gene is TRBV11-2, the J gene TRBJ2-5, with TRBD2 matching over 8 bases. Germline-derived CDR1 and CDR2 are SGHAT and FQNNGV. Losses at the gene ends were 1 base for V and 4 bases for J; bases not matched to a gene: 8. The CDR3 length is 16 residues. CDR3 sequence (DNA): TGTGCCAGCAGCTTAGCTTCCGGGACTAGTGGAGAGACCCAGTACTTC. Its protein is CASSLASGTSGETQYF. Based on the CDR3 plus reference TRBV11-2 and TRBJ2-5, the full variable domain is EAGVAQSPRYKIIEKRQSVAFWCNPISGHATLYWYQQILGQGPKLLIQFQNNGVVDDSQLPKDRFSAERLKGVDSTLKIQPAKLEDSAVYLCASSLASGTSGETQYFGPGTRLLVL.

This clone was seen more than once but under ten times. V is TRBV9 and J is TRBJ1-2; no clear D gene. This CDR3 has 13 amino acids. The germline CDR1 and CDR2 sequences are SGDLS and YYNGEE. Trimming cost V 5 bases and J 3 bases, with 11 bases left between them. CDR3: CASSLDRDYGYTF. As DNA, the CDR3 is TGTGCCAGCAGTCTAGACCGGGACTATGGCTACACCTTC.

The chain links TRBV19 to TRBJ2-7; D is ambiguous. The V end lost 3 bases, the J end lost 0 bases, and 12 bases lay between the germline ends. Per the germline V gene, CDR1 is LNHDA and CDR2 is SQIVND (reference sequence). The CDR3 contains 15 residues. In nucleotides, the CDR3 is TGTGCCAGTAGTATCACAGTGGAAAGCTCCTACGAGCAGTACTTC. As protein: CASSITVESSYEQYF.

The gene calls are TRBV3-1 (or the pseudogene TRBV3-2) and TRBJ2-5; 13 bases align to TRBD2. The CDR3 length is 19 residues. The germline gives CDR1 LGHDT, CDR2 YNNKEL (reference sequence). The junction had 16 bases not matched to a gene; V was cut back by 4 bases and J by 5 bases. CDR3 residues: CASSPTRGLAGELMETQYF. DNA of the CDR3: TGTGCCAGCAGCCCTACCCGCGGACTAGCGGGGGAGCTTATGGAGACCCAGTACTTC.

The genes are TRBV6-2 or TRBV6-3 and TRBJ2-5; D might be TRBD1 (5 bases). The CDR3 sequence is 15 residues long. Trimming removed 2 bases at V and 6 bases at J, with 16 bases between. Germline lookup yields CDR1 MNHEY and CDR2 SVGEGT. The CDR3 protein is CASSYPTQGGKTQYF. CDR3 nucleotides: TGTGCCAGCAGTTACCCCACCCAGGGTGGGAAGACCCAGTACTTC.

This clone was counted a few times. The rearrangement joins TRBV25-1 to TRBJ1-3; 10 bases map to TRBD1. The junction had 7 bases not matched to a gene; V was cut back by 4 bases and J by 4 bases. This CDR3 has 16 amino acids. The germline CDR1 and CDR2 sequences are MGHDK and SYGVNS. The CDR3 protein is CASSGRQGAGGNTIYF. CDR3 in DNA: TGTGCCAGCAGTGGTCGACAGGGGGCGGGAGGAAACACCATATATTTT.

This clone has a single count. This chain joins TRBV19 and TRBJ1-2; D is perhaps TRBD1 (5 bases). Trimming cost V 7 bases and J 7 bases, with 22 bases left between them. This CDR3 is 15 amino acids long. In germline, CDR1 is LNHDA, CDR2 SQIVND (reference sequence). The CDR3 reads CASIQRGFESIGYTF. The CDR3, as DNA: TGTGCCAGTATCCAAAGGGGTTTCGAATCGATTGGCTACACCTTC.

This chain joins TRBV7-2 and TRBJ2-3, with a weak D call TRBD2 (5 bases). The germline V and J ends were trimmed by 2 bases and 0 bases, with 12 bases remaining between them. The V gene's germline CDR1 is SGHTA and CDR2 FQGNSA. CDR3 length: 16 amino acids. The CDR3 DNA reads as TGTGCCAGCAGCTTAAGTCTAGCAGTTAGCACAGATACGCAGTATTTT. Encoded protein: CASSLSLAVSTDTQYF.

This clone was seen only a few times. The rearrangement links TRBV5-1 to TRBJ1-2; 8 nucleotides align to TRBD1. This CDR3 has 14 amino acids. Losses at the gene ends were 4 bases for V and 4 bases for J; bases not matched to a gene: 6. CDR1 is SGHRS and CDR2 is YFSETQ in the germline V gene. The CDR3 loop reads CASSDGGTGYGYTF. DNA for the CDR3: TGCGCCAGCAGCGACGGTGGGACAGGCTATGGCTACACCTTC.

This clone was found a few times. The chain is built from TRBV6-2 or TRBV6-3 and TRBJ2-2, with D hard to call. V was cut by 0 bases and J by 0 bases, with 5 bases left in between. This CDR3 region has 15 residues. The germline gives CDR1 MNHEY, CDR2 SVGEGT. CDR3 protein: CASSYSVANTGELFF. CDR3 nucleotides: TGTGCCAGCAGTTACTCTGTAGCGAACACCGGGGAGCTGTTTTTT.

This chain joins TRBV6-5 and TRBJ1-5, with unresolved D. The ends were cut back, 6 bases at V and 6 bases at J, with 15 bases in the middle. Germline V gene sequence: CDR1 MNHEY, CDR2 SVGAGI. The CDR3 sequence is 14 residues long. The CDR3 is CASSVGLTAQPQHF. In DNA form, the CDR3 reads TGTGCCAGCAGCGTGGGCCTTACGGCTCAGCCCCAGCATTTT.

The chain is built from TRBV10-3 and TRBJ2-7, with TRBD1 matching over 11 bases. The CDR3 spans 16 residues. Germline CDR1 ENHRY, CDR2 SYGVKD. V lost 3 bases and J lost 3; bases outside the gene matches: 7. As DNA, the CDR3 is TGTGCCATCAGTGACCCGGACAGGGGGCAGTACTACGAGCAGTACTTC. It codes for CAISDPDRGQYYEQYF.

This clone occurred once. The chain employs TRBV15 and TRBJ1-4, with D unclear. CDR1 LNHNV and CDR2 YYDKDF come from the germline V gene (reference sequence). This CDR3 is 13 amino acids long. Deletions cut 5 bases from V and 7 bases from J, with 11 bases between. The CDR3 bases are TGTGCCACCAGCTCCGAGCCTAGTGAAAAACTGTTTTTT. Translation gives CATSSEPSEKLFF.

V usage is TRBV10-1 and J usage is TRBJ2-7, with D perhaps TRBD2 (5 bases). The CDR3 spans 13 residues. V was trimmed by 3 bases and J by 6 bases, leaving 12 bases between them. Germline V gene sequence: CDR1 WNHNN, CDR2 SYGVQD (reference sequence). As DNA, the CDR3 is TGCGCCAGCAGTGAAACTCGAGAGGGCGAGCAGTACTTC. Its protein is CASSETREGEQYF.

This clone was counted once. DNA of the CDR3: TGTGCCAGCAGTGACCACAGGGGGACCGGGGAGCTGTTTTTT. Its protein is CASSDHRGTGELFF. The rearrangement joins TRBV2 to TRBJ2-2, with 8 nucleotides matching TRBD1. The length of the CDR3 is 14 residues. Germline CDR1 SNHLY, CDR2 FYNNEI. V lost 3 bases and J lost 5; bases outside the gene matches: 2.

J is TRBJ2-5 and V is TRBV10-3, with 10 bases fitting TRBD2. Per the germline V gene, CDR1 is ENHRY and CDR2 is SYGVKD. Trimming at V came to 6 bases and at J to 4 bases, leaving 14 bases not matched to a gene. The CDR3 length is 17 residues. The CDR3 bases are TGTGCCATCAGCGGGACCCAAAGAATAGCGGGGGGAGAGACCCAGTACTTC. Protein: CAISGTQRIAGGETQYF.

This chain uses TRBV5-1 with TRBJ1-4; D call uncertain. The CDR3 is made up of 13 amino acids. V was shortened by 3 bases and J by 8 bases, with 11 bases between the two germline ends. CDR1 is SGHRS, CDR2 YFSETQ, per germline. CDR3 sequence: CASSSAGGEKLFF. In DNA form, the CDR3 reads TGCGCCAGCAGCTCCGCGGGAGGCGAAAAACTGTTTTTT. Supplemented by reference TRBV5-1 and TRBJ1-4, the full variable domain reads KAGVTQTPRYLIKTRGQQVTLSCSPISGHRSVSWYQQTPGQGLQFLFEYFSETQRNKGNFPGRFSGRQFSNSRSEMNVSTLELGDSALYLCASSSAGGEKLFFGSGTQLSVL.

This chain joins TRBV5-1 and TRBJ2-2; D possibly corresponds to TRBD1 (6 bases). Germline values: CDR1 SGHRS, CDR2 YFSETQ. The CDR3 loop spans 14 amino acids. With 4 bases removed from V and 8 bases from J, the gap between germline ends came to 15 bases. The CDR3 is CASSSNRDTGELFF. The CDR3 bases are TGCGCCAGCAGCAGCAACAGGGATACGGGGGAGCTGTTTTTT.

The V call is TRBV4-3, the J call TRBJ2-3; D is unresolved. This CDR3 has 14 residues. Germline CDR1 reads LGHNA; CDR2 reads YSLEER. V lost 1 base, J lost 4 bases, and 9 bases lay in between. CDR3 in DNA: TGCGCCAGCAGCCAAGGGAGCGTGGCAGATACGCAGTATTTT. It specifies CASSQGSVADTQYF.

The chain links TRBV19 to TRBJ1-2; a weak D match, TRBD1 (6 bases). The V and J ends lost 3 bases and 7 bases respectively, with 12 bases between them. The CDR3 is made up of 13 amino acids. Looked up from germline, CDR1 is LNHDA and CDR2 is SQIVND (reference sequence). The CDR3 loop reads CASSILGASGYTF. The CDR3 DNA is TGTGCCAGTAGTATTCTGGGGGCGTCTGGCTACACCTTC.